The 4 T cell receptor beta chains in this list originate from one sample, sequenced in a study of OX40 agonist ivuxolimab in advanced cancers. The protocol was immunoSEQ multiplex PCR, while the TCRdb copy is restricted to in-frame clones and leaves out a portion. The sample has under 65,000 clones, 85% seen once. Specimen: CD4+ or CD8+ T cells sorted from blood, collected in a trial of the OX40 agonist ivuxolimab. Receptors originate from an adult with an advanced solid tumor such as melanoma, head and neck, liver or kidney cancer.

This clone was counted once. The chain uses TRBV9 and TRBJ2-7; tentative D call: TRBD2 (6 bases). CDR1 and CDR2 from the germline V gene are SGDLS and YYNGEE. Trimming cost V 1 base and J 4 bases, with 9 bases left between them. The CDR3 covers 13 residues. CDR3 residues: CASSVYGGYEQYF. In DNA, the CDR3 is TGTGCCAGCAGCGTATACGGGGGTTACGAGCAGTACTTC. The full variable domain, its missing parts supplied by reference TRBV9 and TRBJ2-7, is DSGVTQTPKHLITATGQRVTLRCSPRSGDLSVYWYQQSLDQGLQFLIQYYNGEERAKGNILERFSAQQFPDLHSELNLSSLELGDSALYFCASSVYGGYEQYFGPGTRLTVT.

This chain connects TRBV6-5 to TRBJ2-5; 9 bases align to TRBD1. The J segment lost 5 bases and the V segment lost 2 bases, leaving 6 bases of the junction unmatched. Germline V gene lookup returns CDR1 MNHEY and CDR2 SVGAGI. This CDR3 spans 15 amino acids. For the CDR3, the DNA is TGTGCCAGCAGTTACCTCGGACAGGGGCACGAGACCCAGTACTTC. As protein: CASSYLGQGHETQYF.

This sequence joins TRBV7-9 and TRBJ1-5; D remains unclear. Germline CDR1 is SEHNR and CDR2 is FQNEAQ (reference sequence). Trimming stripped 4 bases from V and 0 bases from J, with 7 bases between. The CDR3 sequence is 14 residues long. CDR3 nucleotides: TGTGCCAGCAGCTCACCCTATAGCAATCAGCCCCAGCATTTT. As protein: CASSSPYSNQPQHF.

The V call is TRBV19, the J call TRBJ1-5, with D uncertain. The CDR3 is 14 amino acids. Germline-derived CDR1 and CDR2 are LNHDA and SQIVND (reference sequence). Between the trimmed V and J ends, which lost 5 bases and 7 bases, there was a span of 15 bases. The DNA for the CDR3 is TGTGCCAGTAGTCCGAGTTGGGGAGGGCAGCCCCAGCATTTT. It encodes CASSPSWGGQPQHF.